The entry that follows covers one TCR beta chain sequence. The antigen remains undetermined. Trimming removed 4 bases from V and 0 bases from J, with 11 bases in between. This CDR3 has 16 residues. CDR1 and CDR2 (germline): SGHRS, YFSETQ. This sample is part of a study of cytomegalovirus exposure and HLA in healthy donors. In the study overall: It was reported in a later analysis that the same platform had been used for the 120 validation repertoires as for the approximately 700 first-cohort repertoires. Findings and caveats of the study: Specific recognition of CMV antigens was confirmed in vitro for a few chains (all CMV-associated). Reports credit the classifier with highly specific, highly sensitive diagnosis of cytomegalovirus status.

Profiling relied on immunoSEQ multiplex PCR, and the TCRdb table lists in-frame clones only, not all of them. The sample holds tens of thousands of clones, 93% seen once. The sequence was obtained from a woman in her thirties in good health and CMV-seropositive. Sequencing used PBMCs. V and J are TRBV5-1 and TRBJ2-6, with D possibly being TRBD1 (5 bases). The CDR3 DNA is TGCGCCAGCAGCATTAACAGGATCTCTGGGGCCAACGTCCTGACTTTC. As protein: CASSINRISGANVLTF.